This entry lists 24 T cell receptor beta chains sequenced from one sample in a study of T cell responses to AZD1222 COVID-19 vaccine. Generated by immunoSEQ multiplex PCR, the TCRdb table keeps only in-frame clones and is missing some. Among more than 85,000 clones listed, roughly 92% were seen once. Sequencing was performed on peripheral blood, taken 28 days after the second AZD1222 dose. The source is an adult who received the AZD1222 COVID-19 vaccine.

The chain employs TRBV6-2 or TRBV6-3 and TRBJ1-2; D call uncertain. V was shortened by 5 bases and J by 8 bases, with 18 bases between the two germline ends. CDR3 length equals 14 residues. Germline assignment: CDR1 MNHEY and CDR2 SVGEGT. The CDR3 region is CASSTRPPLPGYTF. CDR3 bases: TGTGCCAGCAGTACCCGACCCCCCCTTCCGGGCTACACCTTC.

V usage is TRBV19 and J usage is TRBJ2-3, with TRBD1 as a possible D gene (6 bases). The CDR3 totals 15 residues. The V gene lost 4 bases and the J gene lost 2 bases, with 13 bases spanning the gap. The germline V gene has CDR1 LNHDA and CDR2 SQIVND (reference sequence). Here the CDR3 reads CASSSGQQNTDTQYF. The CDR3 bases are TGTGCCAGTAGTAGCGGACAGCAAAACACAGATACGCAGTATTTT.

The rearrangement links TRBV5-1 to TRBJ2-3; 9 bases fit TRBD1. The CDR3 has 15 residues. Germline V lookup: CDR1 SGHRS, CDR2 YFSETQ. Trimming cost V 4 bases and J 8 bases; bases outside gene matches: 11. CDR3 nucleotides: TGCGCCAGCAGCCTCCGGGACAGGGCCGGGGGTACGCAGTATTTT. Translating gives CASSLRDRAGGTQYF.

This chain's CDR3 is CASSFFYRWGGYGYTF. The CDR3 DNA reads as TGTGCCAGCAGCTTCTTCTATCGATGGGGCGGCTATGGCTACACCTTC. V and J are TRBV5-5 and TRBJ1-2; D is perhaps TRBD1 (5 bases). The V gene lost 2 bases and the J gene lost 4 bases, with 18 bases spanning the gap. The CDR3 runs 16 residues. Germline CDR1 SGHKS, CDR2 YYEKEE (reference sequence).

This sequence joins TRBV7-8 and TRBJ2-7; D is tentatively TRBD1 or TRBD2 (7 bases each). The V end lost 1 base, the J end lost 4 bases, and 14 bases lay between the germline ends. The germline V gene encodes CDR1 SGHVS and CDR2 FQNEAQ. This CDR3 has 15 residues. The CDR3: CASSLETGRAYEQYF. Here the CDR3 DNA reads TGTGCCAGCAGCTTAGAGACAGGGAGGGCGTACGAGCAGTACTTC.

This rearrangement joins TRBV6-5 to TRBJ2-7, with 10 nucleotides matching TRBD1. Trimming at V came to 6 bases and at J to 4 bases, leaving 9 bases not matched to a gene. The CDR3 contains 15 residues. Germline CDR1 MNHEY, CDR2 SVGAGI. The CDR3 reads CASSVWTGGGYEQYF. The CDR3 bases are TGTGCCAGCAGCGTCTGGACAGGGGGTGGGTACGAGCAGTACTTC.

V and J are TRBV18 and TRBJ2-7; D is possibly TRBD1 (6 bases). The CDR3 consists of 14 residues. Trimming took off 0 bases at V and 7 bases at J, with 13 bases between the two ends. The germline V gene has CDR1 KGHSH and CDR2 LQKENI. This CDR3 reads CASSPPSRGGEQYF. The DNA for the CDR3 is TGTGCCAGCTCACCACCGTCCAGGGGTGGGGAGCAGTACTTC.

The chain carries TRBV7-8 and TRBJ2-7; 9 nucleotides agree with TRBD2. From germline, CDR1 is SGHVS and CDR2 FQNEAQ. CDR3 size: 15 residues. Trimming at V came to 3 bases and at J to 3 bases, leaving 6 bases not matched to a gene. CDR3 in DNA: TGTGCCAGCAGCTTGCGCGGGGGGGGAATCTACGAGCAGTACTTC. It codes for CASSLRGGGIYEQYF.

The CDR3 sequence: CASSIIGTADTQYF. CDR3 coding DNA: TGTGCCAGTAGTATTATCGGGACAGCAGATACGCAGTATTTT. The rearrangement uses TRBV19 and TRBJ2-3, with 7 bases lining up with TRBD1. This CDR3 region has 14 residues. Germline CDR1 is LNHDA and CDR2 is SQIVND (reference sequence). J lost 4 bases, V lost 3 bases, and 4 bases had no gene match.

The rearrangement links TRBV25-1 to TRBJ1-3; TRBD1 is a possible D gene (5 bases). Germline CDR1 reads MGHDK; CDR2 reads SYGVNS. The CDR3 is made up of 13 amino acids. Trimming removed 8 bases from V and 4 bases from J, with 12 bases in between. CDR3 protein: CASSRDEGNTIYF. CDR3 nucleotides: TGTGCCAGCTCCCGGGACGAAGGAAACACCATATATTTT.

The V gene is TRBV18, the J gene TRBJ2-2; TRBD1 agrees at 8 bases. The trim removed 3 bases at V and 4 bases at J, leaving 7 bases unmatched. CDR1 is KGHSH, CDR2 LQKENI, per germline. The CDR3 consists of 16 residues. For the CDR3, the DNA is TGTGCCAGCTCACCGGGCGACAGGGGTAGCACCGGGGAGCTGTTTTTT. It yields the protein CASSPGDRGSTGELFF. The entire variable domain, with the rest obtained from reference TRBV18 and TRBJ2-2, is as follows: NAGVMQNPRHLVRRRGQEARLRCSPMKGHSHVYWYRQLPEEGLKFMVYLQKENIIDESGMPKERFSAEFPKEGPSILRIQQVVRGDSAAYFCASSPGDRGSTGELFFGEGSRLTVL.

The chain couples TRBV28 to TRBJ2-2; 8 nucleotides line up with TRBD1. With 1 base clipped from V and 3 bases from J, the junction kept 4 bases outside the gene matches. There are 16 residues in the CDR3. CDR1 and CDR2 from the germline V gene are MDHEN and SYDVKM. The CDR3 reads CASSLLDRVDTGELFF. The CDR3 nucleotides are TGTGCCAGCAGTTTATTGGACAGGGTGGACACCGGGGAGCTGTTTTTT. The whole variable domain, remainder taken from reference TRBV28 and TRBJ2-2, is DVKVTQSSRYLVKRTGEKVFLECVQDMDHENMFWYRQDPGLGLRLIYFSYDVKMKEKGDIPEGYSVSREKKERFSLILESASTNQTSMYLCASSLLDRVDTGELFFGEGSRLTVL.

This clone was counted only a few times. The chain couples TRBV3-1 (or the pseudogene TRBV3-2) to TRBJ1-2; D remains unclear. CDR1 LGHDT and CDR2 YNNKEL come from the germline V gene (reference sequence). The CDR3 spans 13 residues. Trimming removed 2 bases from V and 5 bases from J, with 9 bases in between. The CDR3 here is CASSQLTEYGYTF. The CDR3, as DNA: TGTGCCAGCAGCCAATTAACGGAATATGGCTACACCTTC.

This clone was seen a few times. This chain connects TRBV7-8 to TRBJ1-2; possibly TRBD1 for D (5 bases). The CDR3 totals 13 residues. The V gene lost 1 base and the J gene lost 7 bases, with 10 bases spanning the gap. From germline, CDR1 is SGHVS and CDR2 FQNEAQ. The CDR3 spells CASSLVREAGYTF. The CDR3 DNA reads TGTGCCAGCAGCTTAGTCAGGGAGGCTGGCTACACCTTC.

In DNA form, the CDR3 reads TGCGCCAGCAGCGAGGACAGGGGCCGGCTCTATGGCTACACCTTC. Protein product: CASSEDRGRLYGYTF. J is TRBJ1-2 and V is TRBV5-1; 9 bases line up with TRBD1. The ends lost 4 bases at V and 4 bases at J; junction bases unmatched: 8. From germline, CDR1 is SGHRS and CDR2 YFSETQ. This CDR3 has 15 residues.

The CDR3 nucleotides are TGTGCCAGTAGTTCTGGGGACGGATATCCGAACACTGAAGCTTTCTTT. Amino acid sequence: CASSSGDGYPNTEAFF. V gene TRBV19 combines with J gene TRBJ1-1, with a tentative D call TRBD1 (5 bases). CDR3 length: 16 residues. Deletions cut 5 bases from V and 1 base from J, with 17 bases between. Germline V gene sequence: CDR1 LNHDA, CDR2 SQIVND (reference sequence). The full variable domain, its missing parts supplied by reference TRBV19 and TRBJ1-1, is DGGITQSPKYLFRKEGQNVTLSCEQNLNHDAMYWYRQDPGQGLRLIYYSQIVNDFQKGDIAEGYSVSREKKESFPLTVTSAQKNPTAFYLCASSSGDGYPNTEAFFGQGTRLTVV.

The chain recombines TRBV10-1 with TRBJ1-6; a possible D gene is TRBD1 (6 bases). The CDR3 has 13 amino acids. Trimming pared 7 bases from V and 6 bases from J, leaving 10 bases between. Germline CDR1 WNHNN, CDR2 SYGVQD (reference sequence). The CDR3 DNA is TGCGCCAGCACAAGGGGGTTTAATTCACCCCTCCACTTT. Translating gives CASTRGFNSPLHF.

V and J are TRBV28 and TRBJ2-5, with 9 bases fitting TRBD2. The CDR3 has 16 residues. Trimming cost V 1 base and J 1 base; bases outside gene matches: 4. Per germline, CDR1 MDHEN and CDR2 SYDVKM. CDR3 protein: CASSLFSSGAQETQYF. The CDR3 DNA reads TGTGCCAGCAGTTTATTTTCTAGCGGGGCCCAAGAGACCCAGTACTTC.

The rearrangement links TRBV28 to TRBJ1-2; 8 nucleotides line up with TRBD1. Germline V gene lookup returns CDR1 MDHEN and CDR2 SYDVKM. The CDR3 contains 12 residues. The J segment lost 6 bases and the V segment lost 5 bases, leaving 2 bases of the junction unmatched. The CDR3 coding sequence is TGTGCCAGCAGTCGGGACAGGCATGGCTACACCTTC. Amino acids: CASSRDRHGYTF.

The chain uses TRBV6-2 or TRBV6-3 and TRBJ1-2; 7 bases line up with TRBD1. Germline V gene sequence: CDR1 MNHEY, CDR2 SVGEGT. V was pared by 4 bases and J by 8 bases, with 10 bases of the junction left unmatched. There are 14 residues in the CDR3. Written as DNA, the CDR3 is TGTGCCAGCAGTTTATACAGGGGAATGGAGGGCTACACCTTC. It translates to CASSLYRGMEGYTF.

This clone was observed a single time. V is TRBV7-9 and J is TRBJ2-5, with D possibly matching TRBD2 (6 bases). Germline values: CDR1 SEHNR, CDR2 FQNEAQ (reference sequence). The CDR3 extends over 15 amino acids. Trimming took off 5 bases at V and 4 bases at J, with 17 bases between the two ends. CDR3: CASSPVGGYGETQYF. CDR3 nucleotide sequence: TGTGCCAGCAGCCCAGTTGGGGGGTATGGAGAGACCCAGTACTTC.

The chain couples TRBV3-1 (or the pseudogene TRBV3-2) to TRBJ2-5; tentative D call: TRBD2 (7 bases). The V end lost 1 base, the J end lost 4 bases, and 16 bases lay between the germline ends. The CDR3 has 16 residues. Germline CDR1 LGHDT, CDR2 YNNKEL (reference sequence). The CDR3 nucleotides read TGTGCCAGCAGCCAAGTCGCGGGGGCCGTTACAGAGACCCAGTACTTC. This gives the protein CASSQVAGAVTETQYF.

This clone was seen more than once but under ten times. This chain links TRBV14 with TRBJ1-2, with 9 bases aligning to TRBD1. This CDR3 region has 13 residues. CDR1 is SGHDN and CDR2 is FVKESK in the germline V gene. Trimming at V came to 4 bases and at J to 5 bases, leaving 2 bases not matched to a gene. DNA of the CDR3: TGTGCCAGCAGCCCGGGACAGGGTTATGGCTACACCTTC. Protein product: CASSPGQGYGYTF.

This chain joins TRBV7-9 and TRBJ1-1; a possible D gene is TRBD1 (5 bases). V dropped 3 bases and J dropped 5 bases, with 13 bases sitting between them. The CDR3 is 14 residues long. The germline V gene has CDR1 SEHNR and CDR2 FQNEAQ (reference sequence). The CDR3 nucleotides read TGTGCCAGCAGCTTGGACGGGGCGCGGACTGAAGCTTTCTTT. Translating it yields CASSLDGARTEAFF. Full variable domain (missing parts from reference TRBV7-9 and TRBJ1-1): DTGVSQNPRHKITKRGQNVTFRCDPISEHNRLYWYRQTLGQGPEFLTYFQNEAQLEKSRLLSDRFSAERPKGSFSTLEIQRTEQGDSAMYLCASSLDGARTEAFFGQGTRLTVV.